This TCR beta chain was identified in a study of shared clonotypes between healthy human individuals. This CDR3 region has 15 residues. Germline CDR1 reads SGHDN; CDR2 reads FVKESK. V lost 5 bases and J 6 bases, leaving 17 bases between the germline ends. The assay was immunoSEQ multiplex PCR, and TCRdb's table has in-frame clones only and misses some. The repertoire consists of approximately 1.4 million clones, with around 98% occurring once and the leading ten covering about 0.45%. The sequence was collected from a young man in good health. This chain connects TRBV14 to TRBJ2-1, with D possibly being TRBD2 (6 bases). The sequenced sample was naive CD4+ T cells sorted from blood. The subset here: CD45RA+ positively selected. The CDR3 sequence is CASSYAGLALNEQFF. The CDR3 DNA reads TGTGCCAGCAGCTACGCGGGGCTAGCGCTCAATGAGCAGTTCTTC.